This passage covers 8 T cell receptor beta chains from one sample sequenced in a study of cytomegalovirus exposure and HLA in healthy donors. The study ran its PCR with 60 Vbeta and 13 Jbeta primers. Data came from immunoSEQ multiplex PCR; TCRdb stores just in-frame clones and leaves some out. The sample yields 90,000 to 140,000 clones, around 84% seen once. Material: PBMCs. All receptors come from a man under 40 in good health and CMV-seronegative.

The chain links TRBV18 to TRBJ2-1; 10 bases align to TRBD2. Germline CDR1 is KGHSH and CDR2 is LQKENI. V shed 2 bases, J shed 7 bases, and the junction held 5 bases outside the gene matches. The CDR3 has 15 residues. Here the CDR3 DNA reads TGTGCCAGCTCACCAGGAGCTAGCGGGAGAAATGAGCAGTTCTTC. Encoded protein: CASSPGASGRNEQFF.

The chain uses TRBV2 and TRBJ2-3; tentatively, D is TRBD2 (6 bases). Trimming removed 3 bases at V and 1 base at J, with 17 bases between. This CDR3 has 17 residues. The germline V gene encodes CDR1 SNHLY and CDR2 FYNNEI. In nucleotides, the CDR3 is TGTGCCAGCAGTGACTCCGGGGGAGTCGCTGGCACAGATACGCAGTATTTT. Translation gives CASSDSGGVAGTDTQYF.

This chain uses TRBV4-3 with TRBJ2-1, with D maybe TRBD1 (7 bases). The CDR3 covers 15 residues. With 1 base removed from V and 3 bases from J, the gap between germline ends came to 10 bases. The germline V gene has CDR1 LGHNA and CDR2 YSLEER. In DNA form, the CDR3 reads TGCGCCAGCAGCCAAGGACAGGGAGGCTACAATGAGCAGTTCTTC. It encodes CASSQGQGGYNEQFF.

This clone was seen just once. The rearrangement joins TRBV5-1 to TRBJ2-1; TRBD1 matches 8 bases. Germline V gene sequence: CDR1 SGHRS, CDR2 YFSETQ. J gave up 6 bases and V 5 bases, and 7 bases lay outside the gene matches. The CDR3 has 14 residues. CDR3 amino acids: CASSSQGALNEQFF. CDR3 nucleotide sequence: TGCGCCAGCAGTAGCCAGGGGGCCCTCAATGAGCAGTTCTTC.

In this sample, this clone turned up a few times. The V gene is TRBV6-5, the J gene TRBJ1-5; no clear D. Between the trimmed V and J ends, which lost 2 bases and 4 bases, there was a span of 3 bases. Germline V CDR1 and CDR2: MNHEY, SVGAGI. The CDR3 runs to 12 residues. CDR3 DNA: TGTGCCAGCAGTTACCGGAATCAGCCCCAGCATTTT. The encoded protein is CASSYRNQPQHF.

The rearrangement links TRBV29-1 to TRBJ1-1, with unresolved D. Germline CDR1 is SQVTM and CDR2 is ANQGSEA. The CDR3 consists of 13 residues. Trimming took off 3 bases at V and 3 bases at J, with 11 bases between the two ends. The CDR3 is CSVDSGFYTEAFF. For the CDR3, the DNA is TGCAGCGTTGATTCGGGGTTCTACACTGAAGCTTTCTTT.

This chain links TRBV27 with TRBJ2-5, with 7 bases lining up with TRBD1. V lost 4 bases, J lost 4 bases, and 12 bases stayed unmatched. This CDR3 contains 16 residues. Looked up from germline, CDR1 is MNHEY and CDR2 is SMNVEV (reference sequence). The CDR3 DNA sequence: TGTGCCAGCAGTTCCCCTCAGGGGGTAAACCCAGAGACCCAGTACTTC. Its translation is CASSSPQGVNPETQYF.

This rearrangement joins TRBV27 to TRBJ2-7; 8 positions agree with TRBD1. Trimming at V came to 5 bases and at J to 3 bases, leaving 6 bases not matched to a gene. There are 14 residues in the CDR3. Germline lookup yields CDR1 MNHEY and CDR2 SMNVEV (reference sequence). CDR3 sequence: CASSLSGTGYEQYF. DNA for the CDR3: TGTGCCAGCAGTCTCTCCGGGACAGGCTACGAGCAGTACTTC.